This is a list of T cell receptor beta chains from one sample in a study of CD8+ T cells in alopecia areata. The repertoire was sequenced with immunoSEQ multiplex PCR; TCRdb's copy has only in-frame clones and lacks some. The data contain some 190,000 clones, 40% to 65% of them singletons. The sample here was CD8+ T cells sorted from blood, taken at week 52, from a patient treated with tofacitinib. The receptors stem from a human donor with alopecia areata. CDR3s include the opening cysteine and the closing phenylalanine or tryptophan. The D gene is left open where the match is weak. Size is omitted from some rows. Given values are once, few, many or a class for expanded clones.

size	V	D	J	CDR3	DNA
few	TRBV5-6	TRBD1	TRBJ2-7	CASSAGQATYEQYF	TGTGCCAGCAGCGCAGGACAGGCGACCTACGAGCAGTACTTC
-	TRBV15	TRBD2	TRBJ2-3	CATSTLAGAFTDTQYF	TGTGCCACCAGCACCCTAGCGGGGGCCTTCACAGATACGCAGTATTTT
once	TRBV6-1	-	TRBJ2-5	CASGGELGRAQYF	TGTGCCAGCGGCGGGGAGCTCGGGAGAGCCCAGTACTTC
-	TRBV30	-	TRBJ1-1	CAWIGAEAFF	TGTGCCTGGATTGGCGCTGAAGCTTTCTTT
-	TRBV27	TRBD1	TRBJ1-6	CASSLSQGARSTPLHF	TGTGCCAGCAGTTTGTCTCAGGGGGCGCGTTCGACACCCCTCCACTTT
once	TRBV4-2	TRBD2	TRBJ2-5	CASSQDGLAGGLETQYF	TGTGCCAGCAGCCAAGATGGTCTAGCGGGGGGGCTGGAGACCCAGTACTTC
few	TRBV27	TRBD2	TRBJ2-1	CAASGDYNEQFF	TGTGCCGCTAGCGGGGATTACAATGAGCAGTTCTTC
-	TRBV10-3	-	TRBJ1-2	CAIKRDGNYGYTF	TGTGCCATCAAGAGGGACGGTAACTATGGCTACACCTTC
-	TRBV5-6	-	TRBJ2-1	CASSLDSNEQFF	TGTGCCAGCAGCCTTGACAGCAATGAGCAGTTCTTC
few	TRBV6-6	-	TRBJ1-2	CASMVREGGGYTF	TGTGCCAGCATGGTCAGGGAGGGTGGTGGCTACACCTTC
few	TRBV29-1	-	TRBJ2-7	CSVEEEGPWEQYF	TGCAGCGTTGAAGAAGAGGGACCCTGGGAGCAGTACTTC